This T cell receptor beta chain was documented in a study of shared clonotypes between healthy human individuals. Study-level points and caveats: Sample collection involved blood only; tissue repertoires are likely different.

About this clone itself: Antigen unknown.

The unsorted PBMC sample used ten immunoSEQ deep assay plates. Per the original methods: For the immunoSEQ data, sequences were junction-only without quality scores, so filtering differed. The assay was immunoSEQ multiplex PCR, and TCRdb's table has in-frame clones only and misses some. V and J calls and clone size are as listed in that table; D and trimming were resolved from the DNA. Found here are about 490,000 clones, around 73% of them singletons; the top ten hold around 13%. The V and J ends lost 2 bases and 4 bases respectively, with 6 bases between them. CDR1 and CDR2 (germline): MNHNS, SASEGT. The CDR3 loop spans 12 amino acids.

The receptor comes from a woman in her forties in good health. Some clones in this sample may be carry-over from other donors' samples. This chain links TRBV6-1 with TRBJ2-7; D is ambiguous. Sequencing was performed on PBMCs. The DNA of the CDR3 is TGTGCCAGCAGTGAACAGACATACGAGCAGTACTTC. This gives the protein CASSEQTYEQYF.